One and the same sample provided the 2 T cell receptor beta chains below, sequenced in a study of sequential checkpoint blockade in melanoma. Profiling relied on immunoSEQ multiplex PCR, and the TCRdb table lists in-frame clones only, not all of them. This table has approximately 4,000 clones, just under 65% appearing once. Treatment denoted: randomized to nivolumab then ipilimumab (arm A) or the reverse (arm B). The material was CD8+ T cells sorted from blood (inferred from file names), obtained from a patient given nivolumab and ipilimumab in sequence. The receptors here all came from a human donor with melanoma.

This clone was seen a handful of times. The V call is TRBV29-1, the J call TRBJ1-5; TRBD1 might be the D (6 bases). The ends were cut back, 7 bases at V and 6 bases at J, with 16 bases in the middle. The CDR3 length is 13 residues. The germline CDR1 and CDR2 sequences are SQVTM and ANQGSEA. The CDR3, as DNA: TGCAGCGCCTCGGCAGGGGCTGGTCAGCCCCAGCATTTT. This sequence encodes CSASAGAGQPQHF.

The V and J genes are TRBV7-3 and TRBJ1-6; weak D call: TRBD1 (6 bases). Trimming shortened V by 5 bases and J by 8 bases, and 25 bases separated the two germline ends. Looked up from germline, CDR1 is SGHTA and CDR2 is FQGTGA. This CDR3 is built from 18 residues. The CDR3 sequence: CASSPREADGGRDSPLHF. In nucleotides, the CDR3 is TGTGCCAGCAGCCCCCGGGAAGCCGACGGGGGGCGAGATTCACCCCTCCACTTT.